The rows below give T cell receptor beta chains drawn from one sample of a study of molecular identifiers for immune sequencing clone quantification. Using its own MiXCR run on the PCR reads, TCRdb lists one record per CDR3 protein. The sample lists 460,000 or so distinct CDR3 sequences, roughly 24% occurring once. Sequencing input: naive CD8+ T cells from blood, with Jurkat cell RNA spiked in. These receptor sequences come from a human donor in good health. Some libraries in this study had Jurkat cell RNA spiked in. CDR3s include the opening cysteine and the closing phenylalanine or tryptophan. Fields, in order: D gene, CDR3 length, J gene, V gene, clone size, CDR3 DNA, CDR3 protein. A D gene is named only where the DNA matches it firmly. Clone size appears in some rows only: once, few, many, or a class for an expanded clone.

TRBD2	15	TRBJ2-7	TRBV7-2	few	TGTGCCAGCAGCTTAGGCCTAGCGGGATACTACGAGCAGTACTTC	CASSLGLAGYYEQYF
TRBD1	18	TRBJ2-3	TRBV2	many	TGTGCCAGCAGTCCCCGGGACAGGGTTAGCCTAAGCACAGATACGCAGTATTTT	CASSPRDRVSLSTDTQYF
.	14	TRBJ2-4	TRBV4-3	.	TGCGCCAGCAGCCCGGGATACCAGAACAACATTCAGTACTTC	CASSPGYQNNIQYF
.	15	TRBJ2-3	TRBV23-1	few	TGCGCCAGCAGTCAATCCCCAAAGACCACAGATACGCAGTATTTT	CASSQSPKTTDTQYF
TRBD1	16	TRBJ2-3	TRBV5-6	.	TGTGCCAGCAACTTGCTCGGACAGGCTTACACAGATACGCAGTATTTT	CASNLLGQAYTDTQYF
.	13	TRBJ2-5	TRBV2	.	TGTGCCAGCACTAGTAGCAACCAAGAGACCCAGTACTTC	CASTSSNQETQYF
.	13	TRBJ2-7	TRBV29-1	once	TGCAGCGTTGGAGTTCGGATGGACTACAAGCAGTACTTC	CSVGVRMDYKQYF
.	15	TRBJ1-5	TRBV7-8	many	TGTGCCAGCAGCTTAGAAGGGGGGGTCGGTCAGCCCCAGCATTTT	CASSLEGGVGQPQHF
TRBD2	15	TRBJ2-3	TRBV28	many	TGTGCCAGCAGTCCCGAGCGGGACAGCACAGATACGCAGTATTTT	CASSPERDSTDTQYF
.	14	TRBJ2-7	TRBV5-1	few	TGCGCCAGCAGCTCCAATAGAGAGTACTACGAGCAGTACTTC	CASSSNREYYEQYF
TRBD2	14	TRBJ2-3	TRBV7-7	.	TGTGCTAGCAGCCCCGGGACTAGCATCGATACGCAGTATTTT	CASSPGTSIDTQYF
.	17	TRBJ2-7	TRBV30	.	TGTGCCTGGAGGCCGTCCAGCCTGAGGACATCGAGCTACGAGCAGTACTTC	CAWRPSSLRTSSYEQYF
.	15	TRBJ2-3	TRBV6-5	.	TGTGCCAGCAAGGGCTTTGCGGAAAGCACAGATACGCAGTATTTT	CASKGFAESTDTQYF
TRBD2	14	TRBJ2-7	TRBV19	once	TGTGCCAGTAGTATGGGTAGCGGGGACTACGAGCAGTACTTC	CASSMGSGDYEQYF
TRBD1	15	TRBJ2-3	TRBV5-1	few	TGCGCCAGCAGGAAAACAGGGGGCGCGGCAGATACGCAGTATTTT	CASRKTGGAADTQYF
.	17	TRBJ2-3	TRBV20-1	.	TGCAGTGTCCTAGCTCCCCGGGTAGTAGGTATCGCAGATACGCAGTATTTT	CSVLAPRVVGIADTQYF
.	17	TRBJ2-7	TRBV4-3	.	TGCGCCAGCAGCCTAGATACACAGGGAGGTGGTATCTACGAGCAGTACTTC	CASSLDTQGGGIYEQYF
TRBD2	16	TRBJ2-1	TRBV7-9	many	TGTGCCAGCAGCCCGAGGACTAGCGGAACCTACAATGAGCAGTTCTTC	CASSPRTSGTYNEQFF
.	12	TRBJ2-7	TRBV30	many	TGTGCCTGGAGTCCGGGTTGGAACGAGCAGTACTTC	CAWSPGWNEQYF
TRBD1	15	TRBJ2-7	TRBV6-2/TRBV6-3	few	TGTGCCAGCAGTTACGGGACAGCAAACTCCTACGAGCAGTACTTC	CASSYGTANSYEQYF
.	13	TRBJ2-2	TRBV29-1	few	TGCAGCGTGGTGGGCCAGAACACCGGGGAGCTGTTTTTT	CSVVGQNTGELFF
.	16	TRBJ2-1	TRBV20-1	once	TGCAGTGCTAGAGATACAGATCAGGGGAGGTTGGATGAGCGGTTCTTC	CSARDTDQGRLDERFF
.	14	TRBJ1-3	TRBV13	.	TGTGCCAGCAGCCCGATGGGGGCTGGAAACACCATATATTTT	CASSPMGAGNTIYF
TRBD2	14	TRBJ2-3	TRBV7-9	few	TGTGCCAGCTCCCCCCCCGCGGGGGCAGATACGCAGTATTTT	CASSPPAGADTQYF
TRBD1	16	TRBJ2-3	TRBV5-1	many	TGCGCCAGCAGCTTGGCGACAGGGATGTTAAGAGATACGCAGTATTTT	CASSLATGMLRDTQYF
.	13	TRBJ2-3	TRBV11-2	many	TGTGCCAGCAGAGACAGGTTTTCGGATACGCAGTATTTT	CASRDRFSDTQYF
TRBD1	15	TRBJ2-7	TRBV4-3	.	TGCGCCAGCAGCCAAGATCAGACAGGGGTCTCCGAGCAGTACTTC	CASSQDQTGVSEQYF
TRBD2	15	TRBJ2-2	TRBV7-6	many	TGTGCCAGCAGCCTCGGGGCGGGGGACACCGGGGAGCTGTTTTTT	CASSLGAGDTGELFF
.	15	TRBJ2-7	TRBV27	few	TGTGCCAGCAGTCCCCGGGTAGCGCTAAGGAACGAGCAGTACTTC	CASSPRVALRNEQYF
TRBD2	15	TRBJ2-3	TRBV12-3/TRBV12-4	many	TGTGCCAGTCTCCCGCGGGGGGGGAGCACAGATACGCAGTATTTT	CASLPRGGSTDTQYF
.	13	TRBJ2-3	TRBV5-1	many	TGCGCCACCACCGGGGCTCTCACAGATACGCAGTATTTT	CATTGALTDTQYF
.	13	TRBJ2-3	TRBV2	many	TGTGCCAGCATTGGGGGGCGCACAGATACGCAGTATTTT	CASIGGRTDTQYF
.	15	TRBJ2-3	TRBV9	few	TGTGCCAGCAGCGTAGAAGGGGATCCCACAGATACGCAGTATTTT	CASSVEGDPTDTQYF
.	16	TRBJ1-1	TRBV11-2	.	TGTGCCAGCAGCTTATTTGCTGGGGGGGCTTATTTTGAAGCTTTCTTT	CASSLFAGGAYFEAFF
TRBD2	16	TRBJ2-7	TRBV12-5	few	TGTGCTAGTGCCCTGTGGGGGGGGGACCGATCCTACGAGCAGTACTTC	CASALWGGDRSYEQYF
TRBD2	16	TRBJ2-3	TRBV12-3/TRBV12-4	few	TGTGCCAGCAAGACCGGGGACTATCCTAGCACAGATACGCAGTATTTT	CASKTGDYPSTDTQYF
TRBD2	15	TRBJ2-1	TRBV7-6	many	TGTGCCAGCAGCTTAAGGACTAGCAGTGGGGATGAGCAGTTCTTC	CASSLRTSSGDEQFF
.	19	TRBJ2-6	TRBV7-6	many	TGTGCCAGCAGCAAAATGACAGATTACCGTCGCTCTGGGGCCAACGTCCTGACTTTC	CASSKMTDYRRSGANVLTF
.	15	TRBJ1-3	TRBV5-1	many	TGCGCCAGCAGCAGAGAGGGGGACTCTGGAAACACCATATATTTT	CASSREGDSGNTIYF
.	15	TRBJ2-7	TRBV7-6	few	TGTGCCAGCAGCCCCTCTTCAGAGGGGCTTTACGAGCAGTACTTC	CASSPSSEGLYEQYF
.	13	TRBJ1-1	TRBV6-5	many	TGTGCCAGCAGTTACTCCTGGGGTTCTGAAGCTTTCTTT	CASSYSWGSEAFF
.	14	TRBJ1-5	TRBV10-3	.	TGTGCCATCAGCCCCGACAGTCCAGTTCAGCCCCAGCATTTT	CAISPDSPVQPQHF
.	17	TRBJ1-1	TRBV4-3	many	TGCGCCAGCAGCCAAGATCGTGCCGGGCAGACGAACACTGAAGCTTTCTTT	CASSQDRAGQTNTEAFF
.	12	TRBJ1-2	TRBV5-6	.	TGTGCCAGCAGCTTGATAGATTCGGGCTACACCTTC	CASSLIDSGYTF
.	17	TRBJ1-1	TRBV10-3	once	TGTGCCATCAGTGAGTCAAACAGGGAAAGGTCGAACACTGGAGCTTTCTTT	CAISESNRERSNTGAFF
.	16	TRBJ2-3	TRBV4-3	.	TGCTCCAGCAGCCAAGATTGGCAGGGCGGCACAGATACGCAGTATTTT	CSSSQDWQGGTDTQYF
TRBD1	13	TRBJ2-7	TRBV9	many	TGTGCCAGCAACCCGACAGGGGCAAGCGAGCAGTACTTC	CASNPTGASEQYF
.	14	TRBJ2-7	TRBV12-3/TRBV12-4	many	TGTGCCAGCAGCCACGGACAGATTTCCTACGAGCAGTACTTC	CASSHGQISYEQYF
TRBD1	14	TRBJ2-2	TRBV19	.	TGTGCCAGTAGTACAGGGGGCGGCACCGGGGAGCTGTTTTTT	CASSTGGGTGELFF
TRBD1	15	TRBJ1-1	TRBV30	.	TGTGCCTGGACCGGGCCCGGGACAGGACACACTAAAGCTTTCTTT	CAWTGPGTGHTKAFF
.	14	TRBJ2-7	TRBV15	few	TGTGCCACCAGCAGAGATATGGAGATCTACGAGCAGTACTTC	CATSRDMEIYEQYF
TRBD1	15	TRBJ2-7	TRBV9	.	TGTGCCAGCAGCGTGGACAGGGGTACGTCCTACGAGCAGTACTTC	CASSVDRGTSYEQYF
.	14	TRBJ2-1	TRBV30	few	TGTGCCTGGAGTGGGGGACGTTTGCTCGATGAGCAGTTCTTC	CAWSGGRLLDEQFF
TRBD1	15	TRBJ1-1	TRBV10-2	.	TGCGCCAGCAGTGAATACAGGGGGCGCGGCACTGAAGCTTTCTTT	CASSEYRGRGTEAFF
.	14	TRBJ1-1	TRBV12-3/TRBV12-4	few	TGTGCCAGCAGTTTTGGGGACACGAACACTGAAGCTTTCTTT	CASSFGDTNTEAFF
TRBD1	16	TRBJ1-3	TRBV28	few	TGTGCCAGCAGTCTCCAGGGGGTCTCCTCTGGAAACACCATATATTTT	CASSLQGVSSGNTIYF